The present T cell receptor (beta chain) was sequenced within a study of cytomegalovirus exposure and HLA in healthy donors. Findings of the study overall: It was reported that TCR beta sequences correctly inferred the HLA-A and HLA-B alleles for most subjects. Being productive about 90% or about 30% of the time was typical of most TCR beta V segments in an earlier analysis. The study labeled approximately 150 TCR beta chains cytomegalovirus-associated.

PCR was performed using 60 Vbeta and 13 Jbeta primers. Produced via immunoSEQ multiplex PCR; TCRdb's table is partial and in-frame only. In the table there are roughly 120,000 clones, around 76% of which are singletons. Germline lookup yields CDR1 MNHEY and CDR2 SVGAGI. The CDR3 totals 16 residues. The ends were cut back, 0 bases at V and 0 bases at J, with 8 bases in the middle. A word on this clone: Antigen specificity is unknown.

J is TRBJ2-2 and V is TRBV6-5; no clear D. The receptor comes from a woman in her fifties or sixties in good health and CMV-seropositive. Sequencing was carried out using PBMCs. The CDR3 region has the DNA TGTGCCAGCAGTTACTCGCCAGATGCGAACACCGGGGAGCTGTTTTTT. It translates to CASSYSPDANTGELFF.